What follows is one T cell receptor (beta chain) and its context. Its antigen is unknown. Before the COVID-19 pandemic, during about 2011-2019, CD4+ T cells were taken from unexposed donors. Isolation of CD4+ T cells took place after 10 days in culture. Trimming removed 4 bases at V and 0 bases at J, with 16 bases between. Per the germline V gene, CDR1 is LGHDT and CDR2 is YNNKEL (reference sequence). The CDR3 is made up of 16 amino acids. The data were taken from a study of CD4 T cells in relation to SARS-CoV-2 and coronaviruses. Study summary: PBMCs were cultured with antigen for roughly nine days before TCR beta sequencing.

Measured with immunoSEQ multiplex PCR; TCRdb has only the in-frame clones, and not every one. The sample lists 20,000 to 25,000 clones, over 70% occurring once. Input material: CD4+ T cells from PBMCs, cultured in vitro. This sequence was found in a human donor in good health. This chain connects TRBV3-1 (or the pseudogene TRBV3-2) to TRBJ2-7; tentatively, D is TRBD1 (6 bases). CDR3 nucleotide sequence: TGTGCCAGCAGCCCTTTTTACAGGGCCAGCTCCTACGAGCAGTACTTC. It is translated as CASSPFYRASSYEQYF.